This passage covers 15 T cell receptor beta chains from one sample sequenced in a study of Ad26.COV2.S vaccination and SARS-CoV-2 variants. Treatment defined: 15 to 20 received Ad26.COV2.S at low or high dose, single or two shots; roughly 5 received placebo; per-sample allocation not given. Day 63 following the first vaccine or placebo injection was when the samples were taken. Repertoires were generated with immunoSEQ multiplex PCR, while TCRdb's copy carries only in-frame clones and drops some. Here the sample spans around 250,000 clones, 87% being singletons. Sample: peripheral blood, taken in a trial of Ad26.COV2.S vaccine versus placebo. Source of these receptors: a person between 18 and 65 years old who received the Ad26.COV2.S COVID-19 vaccine or a placebo.

A few counts support this clone. The chain is built from TRBV4-1 and TRBJ2-2, with 9 bases that match TRBD1. V gave up 4 bases and J gave up 5 bases; unmatched junction bases: 14. Germline V CDR1 and CDR2: MGHRA, YSYEKL. The CDR3 sequence is 18 residues long. As DNA, the CDR3 is TGCGCCAGCAGCCGTCTGAAATCCGGGACAGGGAGAACCGGGGAGCTGTTTTTT. Residues: CASSRLKSGTGRTGELFF.

The chain joins TRBV3-1 (or the pseudogene TRBV3-2) to TRBJ2-5; 8 nucleotides match TRBD2. The CDR3 is made up of 15 amino acids. Germline assignment: CDR1 LGHDT and CDR2 YNNKEL (reference sequence). V shed 4 bases and J 5 bases; nucleotides not matched to a gene: 9. CDR3 protein: CASSPGSGSSETQYF. The DNA for the CDR3 is TGTGCCAGCAGCCCGGGGAGCGGGAGCTCGGAGACCCAGTACTTC.

V gene TRBV6-6 combines with J gene TRBJ2-1; TRBD2 aligns across 13 bases. This CDR3 is built from 20 residues. Per the germline V gene, CDR1 is MNHNY and CDR2 is SVGAGI (reference sequence). With 5 bases clipped from V and 0 bases from J, the junction kept 13 bases outside the gene matches. CDR3 sequence (DNA): TGTGCCAGCAGTCCTGCGCCGGGGACTAGCGGGGTGCCCTCCTACAATGAGCAGTTCTTC. It codes for CASSPAPGTSGVPSYNEQFF.

This sequence joins TRBV10-3 and TRBJ1-1; D possibly corresponds to TRBD1 (5 bases). The germline V and J ends were trimmed by 3 bases and 8 bases, with 7 bases remaining between them. Germline CDR1 and CDR2: ENHRY and SYGVKD. The CDR3 totals 11 residues. The CDR3 coding sequence is TGTGCCATCAGTGATGGGGGGGAAGCTTTCTTT. Its translation is CAISDGGEAFF.

The genes are TRBV27 and TRBJ1-1, with D hard to call. V was clipped by 0 bases and J by 4 bases, with 12 bases between them. Germline CDR1 MNHEY, CDR2 SMNVEV (reference sequence). The CDR3 has 15 residues. Here the CDR3 reads CASSLSGVAGTEAFF. The CDR3 coding sequence is TGTGCCAGCAGTTTATCCGGGGTGGCGGGCACTGAAGCTTTCTTT.

The V call is TRBV12-5, the J call TRBJ2-5; D not certain. V was trimmed by 3 bases and J by 2 bases, leaving 10 bases between them. CDR3 length: 14 amino acids. Germline assignment: CDR1 LGHNT and CDR2 FRNRAP. The CDR3 sequence: CASGFCQKQETQYF. CDR3 nucleotides: TGTGCTAGTGGTTTTTGTCAGAAACAAGAGACCCAGTACTTC.

V usage is TRBV23-1 and J usage is TRBJ1-3, with D tentatively TRBD1 (5 bases). TRBV23-1 is sorted into the ORF group, with uncertain function. This CDR3 is 16 amino acids long. V was clipped by 3 bases and J by 4 bases, with 16 bases between them. The DNA of the CDR3 is TGCGCCAGCAGTCACTCTCGACAGAAGAAAGGAAACACCATATATTTT. Amino acid sequence: CASSHSRQKKGNTIYF.

The V and J genes are TRBV7-8 and TRBJ1-4; maybe TRBD1 (6 bases). Germline values: CDR1 SGHVS, CDR2 FQNEAQ. The CDR3 sequence is 15 residues long. The V end was cut by 2 bases, the J end by 7 bases, with 14 bases between. The CDR3 DNA reads as TGTGCCAGCAGCTTACCTCTAGGGGGGAGTGAAAAACTGTTTTTT. Amino acid sequence: CASSLPLGGSEKLFF.

This sequence joins TRBV19 and TRBJ1-6, with a weak D call TRBD1 (6 bases). V lost 3 bases and J 2 bases, leaving 14 bases between the germline ends. CDR1 LNHDA and CDR2 SQIVND come from the germline V gene (reference sequence). This CDR3 is built from 17 residues. The CDR3 nucleotides are TGTGCCAGTAGTATCGGGCAGGGGAGCACCTATAATTCACCCCTCCACTTT. Translating gives CASSIGQGSTYNSPLHF. Combining the CDR3 with reference TRBV19 and TRBJ1-6 gives the whole variable domain DGGITQSPKYLFRKEGQNVTLSCEQNLNHDAMYWYRQDPGQGLRLIYYSQIVNDFQKGDIAEGYSVSREKKESFPLTVTSAQKNPTAFYLCASSIGQGSTYNSPLHFGNGTRLTVT.

This sequence joins TRBV5-6 and TRBJ1-1, with D tentatively TRBD1 (5 bases). The V gene lost 1 base and the J gene lost 1 base, with 17 bases spanning the gap. CDR1 and CDR2 from the germline V gene are SGHDT and YYEEEE. CDR3 size: 17 residues. CDR3 DNA: TGTGCCAGCAGCTTGAGTCAGTTCGGGACTAGGAACACTGAAGCTTTCTTT. Amino acids: CASSLSQFGTRNTEAFF.

This chain connects TRBV20-1 to TRBJ1-6; 7 bases are shared with TRBD1. This CDR3 spans 11 amino acids. Germline V gene lookup returns CDR1 DFQATT and CDR2 SNEGSKA (reference sequence). The V segment lost 6 bases and the J segment 8 bases; nucleotides outside the gene matches: 1. The CDR3 sequence is CSATGDSPLHF. CDR3 DNA sequence: TGCAGTGCAACAGGGGATTCACCCCTCCACTTT.

The genes are TRBV30 and TRBJ2-3; a weak D match, TRBD1 (6 bases). This CDR3 region has 13 residues. V was clipped by 4 bases and J by 8 bases, with 16 bases between them. CDR1 and CDR2 from the germline V gene are GTSNPN and SVGIG (reference sequence). In DNA form, the CDR3 reads TGTGCCTGGAAGGGCAGGGGAAAGGCTACGCAGTATTTT. Encoded protein: CAWKGRGKATQYF.

The chain recombines TRBV5-1 with TRBJ2-5, with 7 bases matching TRBD2. CDR3 size: 14 residues. Germline CDR1 SGHRS, CDR2 YFSETQ. Trimming at V came to 5 bases and at J to 5 bases, leaving 9 bases not matched to a gene. CDR3 in amino acids: CASRLSGTGETQYF. DNA for the CDR3: TGCGCCAGCAGGCTAAGCGGGACCGGGGAGACCCAGTACTTC. Full variable domain (remainder filled in from reference TRBV5-1 and TRBJ2-5): KAGVTQTPRYLIKTRGQQVTLSCSPISGHRSVSWYQQTPGQGLQFLFEYFSETQRNKGNFPGRFSGRQFSNSRSEMNVSTLELGDSALYLCASRLSGTGETQYFGPGTRLLVL.

The table lists this clone with a few counts. This rearrangement joins TRBV18 to TRBJ1-2, with D perhaps matching TRBD1 (5 bases). Per the germline V gene, CDR1 is KGHSH and CDR2 is LQKENI. Deletions cut 6 bases from V and 7 bases from J, with 18 bases between. CDR3 length: 14 amino acids. Written as DNA, the CDR3 is TGTGCCAGCTCCCCTGACAGCGGGAAGGGTGGCTACACCTTC. This codes for CASSPDSGKGGYTF.

The table lists this clone with a few counts. This chain uses TRBV7-2 with TRBJ2-7; D perhaps matches TRBD2 (5 bases). This CDR3 comprises 15 residues. With 5 bases removed from V and 3 bases from J, the gap between germline ends came to 17 bases. Per germline, CDR1 SGHTA and CDR2 FQGNSA. CDR3 region: CASSPTRDSSYEQYV. CDR3 DNA: TGTGCCAGCAGCCCTACTCGGGATAGCAGCTACGAGCAGTACGTC.